This TCR beta chain was identified during a study of blood T cell repertoires in COVID-19. Study in general: Italy, Spain and the United States were the sources of the convalescent and acute COVID-19 samples. The analysed material was cDNA or gDNA that came from T cells, B-cell-depleted T cells, or PBMCs.

This clone is a singleton in its sample. In the study's own analysis: For nucleated cells, counts were estimated from reference gene primer amplification. The assay was immunoSEQ multiplex PCR, and TCRdb's table has in-frame clones only and misses some. V and J calls and clone size are given by that table; D and trimming were obtained from the DNA. The sample lists around 110,000 clones, 83% occurring once. Germline V gene data show CDR1 as SGHRS and CDR2 as YFSETQ. This CDR3 is built from 15 residues. Trimming took 4 bases from V and 0 from J; bases not matched to a gene: 0. This chain joins TRBV5-1 and TRBJ2-2; TRBD2 agrees at 10 bases. This receptor was taken from a man aged 25 to 40 with acute or convalescent COVID-19. Input material: peripheral blood. Here the CDR3 DNA reads TGCGCCAGCAGCAGCGGGGGGGCGAACACCGGGGAGCTGTTTTTT. It translates to CASSSGGANTGELFF.